This T cell receptor beta chain was obtained from a study of blood T cells in healthy people across ages. In germline, CDR1 is MDHEN, CDR2 SYDVKM. The V segment lost 6 bases and the J segment 0 bases; nucleotides outside the gene matches: 6. The CDR3 is made up of 15 amino acids. With a J-beta primer mix and a sample-barcoded 5' primer, a second PCR ran roughly 7 to 11 cycles. TCRdb ran MiXCR on the 5' RACE reads and lists one entry per CDR3 protein. This table has more than 650,000 distinct CDR3 sequences, about 53% appearing once. The rearrangement links TRBV28 to TRBJ2-7; 9 nucleotides align to TRBD1. The source of this sequence is a man older than 75 in good health. The sample was blood. CDR3 DNA sequence: TGTGCCAGCAGGGCGGGACAGGGCCGCTCCTACGAGCAGTACTTC. The encoded protein is CASRAGQGRSYEQYF.